This T cell receptor (beta chain) derives from a study of cytomegalovirus exposure and HLA in healthy donors (dated by TCRdb to the late 2010s). Regarding the complete study: According to an earlier analysis of 587 of the donors, 150 million to 200 million T cells yielded roughly 110 million unique TCR beta sequences and approximately 300 Gb of sequence data. An early release covering roughly 580 HLA-typed donors comprised approximately 290 gigabases of sequencing data and approximately 85 million unique TCR sequences. Among the roughly 380 genotyped donors, about 83% belonged to the genetic ancestry cluster associated with self-reported Caucasian donors. The study aimed to test whether cataloging public T cell receptors could reveal signatures of past pathogen exposure. The study used immunosequencing to profile the T cell repertoires of several hundred subjects and linked those repertoires to cytomegalovirus serostatus. Along with the roughly 710-subject first cohort, a separate validation cohort of over a hundred different subjects was used. To predict cytomegalovirus infection status, the study combined high-throughput TCR immunosequencing, statistical association of individual TCRs with disease status, and machine learning. To study patterns of TCR occurrence, a later analysis re-analyzed previously published TCR beta repertoires from 500 to 850 donors and added high-resolution HLA genotyping. In the later analysis, no new phenotypic data were used to find candidate immune exposures; instead, reliance was placed on TCR beta sequences and their occurrence across donors. An earlier analysis of some 500 of the donors applied high-throughput TCR beta sequencing to assess whether each TCR beta V gene segment acted as functional or pseudogenic. Donor age, sex, ethnicity and CMV serostatus were compiled alongside the repertoire data. Genome-wide SNP genotypes for about three fifths of the roughly 670 donors were used in a later genetic analysis, which treated that subset as a discovery cohort. Every discovery cohort repertoire had been produced on one sequencing platform. HLA typing included class I and class II loci at four-digit resolution. Typing coverage varied by locus: roughly 620-640 donors for A, B, C, DRB1 and DQB1; roughly 520 for DQA1; about 570 for DPA1; some 470 for DPB1. Five DR-DQ haplotypes were handled as single units for association and clustering because linkage in the cohort was strong. On average, around 230,000 unique TCR beta nucleotide sequences were sequenced per donor among 300 to 500 genotyped donors of the cohort, with 15% to 20% of those sequences being non-productive. Results and caveats for the whole study, not just this receptor: The authors suggested that the approach could potentially be extended to other disease states and immunological phenotypes. In a later analysis, TCR association rates were found to vary across HLA loci, with the most associated TCRs seen for DRB1 alleles and the fewest for HLA-C alleles. A cluster of highly shared sequence variants was judged likely to represent a technical artifact of the sequencing pipeline. When HLA alleles, especially DR and DQ, strongly co-occurred, TCR associations were difficult to assign to individual alleles. Sequencing depth was assumed to be roughly uniform across donors in the presence/absence analyses, though that assumption may not hold. Correlated functional status among segregating V segments might reflect linkage disequilibrium, but an unknown experimental factor could not be ruled out. An earlier analysis of 587 of the donors showed that most TCR beta V segments appeared in productive rearrangements either about 90% or about 30% of the time, which broadly matched IMGT annotations. A further reported finding was that TCR beta sequences accurately predicted the HLA-A and HLA-B alleles for most subjects in the first cohort. The cohort was sequenced for TCR beta chains only, and without alpha or paired-chain data the features that could be detected were limited. According to a later analysis, parvovirus B19, influenza, CMV and Epstein-Barr virus appeared linked to several top co-occurrence clusters. A later genetic analysis reported fewer N-insertions in productive TCRs among donors in an Asian-associated ancestry cluster than the roughly 670-donor mean. In a later genetic analysis, a missense DCLRE1C variant was associated with V-gene and J-gene trimming of TCR beta chains, and the association was replicated in an independent cohort. The earlier analysis of some 540 of the donors excluded 15 to 20 rarely observed V segments, including chromosome 9 orphons, because counts were too low. In the study, around 150 TCR beta chains were listed as associated with cytomegalovirus. HLA typing was unavailable for some donors at each locus, so association tests used only the typed subset. A few of the identified cytomegalovirus-associated TCR beta chains were confirmed in vitro to be specific for cytomegalovirus antigens. A later analysis found that most CMV-associated TCR beta chains appeared HLA-restricted, with HLA associations seemingly driven largely by CMV exposure. Across donors, most TCR sequences were observed very rarely, whereas some public TCRs were present in many individuals. For the cohort, immune exposure information was limited to CMV serostatus. The classifier was reported to diagnose cytomegalovirus status with high specificity and sensitivity in both the original and validation cohorts. At a false discovery rate of 0.05, a later analysis linked some 18,000 TCR beta sequences to specific HLA alleles. Some IMGT-functional V segments, including TRBV6-2 and TRBV6-3, could not be distinguished by the 87-base-pair reads and were therefore excluded. A later analysis found that HLA-associated TCR beta chains were more clonally expanded and had lower generation probabilities than equally common non-associated chains.

In total, over 600 healthy bone marrow donors made up the cohort. All cohort members were sampled while nominally healthy, although unrecorded immune exposures were likely present. The donor was CMV seropositive and was included in the group of about 290 seropositive cohort members. Each donor provided a peripheral blood sample, and peripheral blood mononuclear cells were used for TCR beta sequencing. The Qiagen DNeasy Blood Extraction Kit was used to extract genomic DNA from the blood cell samples. Libraries were built with the immunoSEQ multiplex PCR assay. A mixture of 60 forward primers for TCR Vbeta segments and 13 reverse primers for TCR Jbeta segments was used in the multiplex PCR. The CDR3 region of rearranged TCR beta genes was amplified from genomic DNA by a multiplex PCR assay. On the Illumina HiSeq System, the amplified TCR beta libraries were sequenced as 87-base-pair reads. In the paper's pipeline: A later analysis tallied roughly 78 million unique TCR beta chains across the 666 repertoires, and approximately 9.9 million of those chains were shared by two or more donors. Raw reads were error-corrected and collapsed into unique sequences with a nearest-neighbor algorithm that merged closely related sequences to remove PCR and sequencing errors. CDR3 sequences were aligned to IMGT reference sequences to assign V, D and J gene segments. For a sequence to be retained, a match of at least six nucleotides to both a V gene segment and a J gene segment was required. A rearrangement was called productive if the CDR3 had no stop codons and remained in frame with V and J, and every other rearrangement was called non-productive. Following IMGT convention, CDR3 was defined as the stretch from the second conserved V-encoded cysteine up to the conserved J-encoded phenylalanine. In an earlier analysis of around 540 of the donors, sequences lacking an unambiguous match to a single V gene segment were excluded. In an earlier analysis of 587 of the donors, a V segment was called functional when productive rearrangements were above 56.7%, and segregating when the standard deviation between donors exceeded 5%. A statistical classification framework was built for diagnosing cytomegalovirus status from the catalog of TCR beta chain sequences. A later analysis assigned V and J genes by comparing TCR nucleotide sequences with IMGT/GENE-DB human TR gene sequences. The TCRdist pipeline was used in a later analysis to assign CDR3 sequences and most-parsimonious VDJ recombination scenarios. A later analysis defined each TCR beta chain by its CDR3 amino acid sequence plus V-gene family, and excluded reads lacking a unique V-gene family. In a later analysis, several hundred highly shared, low-generation-probability nucleotide sequences were removed to address suspected cross-contamination and a sequencing artifact. For each public chain, a later analysis derived a clonal expansion index from normalized ranks of inferred template counts within each repertoire. In a later analysis, generation probabilities were computed with a VDJ recombination model fitted to out-of-frame rearrangements, and the resulting probabilities were checked against IGoR. In a later analysis, TCR-TCR, TCR-HLA and TCR-CMV co-occurrence was scored with hypergeometric tests, and a repertoire-size bias correction was applied to TCR pairs. A later analysis estimated false discovery rates by permuting HLA or CMV assignments 20 times. In a later analysis, co-occurring TCRs were grouped using DBSCAN, with TCRdist sequence similarity added in when clustering inside HLA-allele-positive subsets. Co-occurrence clustering excluded repertoires with fewer than 30,000 or more than 120,000 public chains, plus five with anomalous nucleotide sharing. TCRdb holds this immuneACCESS table with in-frame rearrangements only. Some clones are missing; in checked studies, unresolved V genes explain under half, and the rest has no known cause. That table supplies the V and J calls and clone size; D and trimming were determined from the DNA. This sample holds approximately 240,000 clones; roughly 82% were observed only once. The top ten constitute 5.4% of the sample.

A remark on this clone: Its antigen target is currently unknown. Per-nucleotide qualities are absent, and no much larger clonotype sits a single base away.

The germline V gene (reference sequence) sets CDR1 to GTSNPN and CDR2 to SVGIG. There are 16 amino acids in the CDR3, from cysteine to phenylalanine inclusive. Only the CDR3 portion is preserved as DNA: 48 bases, with reading frame beginning at the first base. V trim: 0 bases; J trim: 2 bases; unmatched bases: 4. The sample comprised PBMCs. This TCR derives from a woman in her thirties or forties in good health and CMV-seropositive. The rearrangement combines TRBV30 with TRBJ2-5; a stretch of 12 junction bases matches TRBD2. The DNA sequence follows: TGTGCCTGGAGTGTAGGGCTAGCGGGGGGGCAAGAGACCCAGTACTTC. This is translated as CAWSVGLAGGQETQYF.